This T cell receptor beta chain comes out of a study of blood T cell repertoires in COVID-19. Study background: Material from acute and convalescent COVID-19 was sourced from the United States, Italy and Spain.

In the original processing: Cell counts per sample came from amplifying reference gene primers. Sequencing was performed with immunoSEQ multiplex PCR; in TCRdb, only in-frame clones are kept and a portion is missing. Clone size and the V and J calls come from that table; the DNA yielded D and trimming. This table holds roughly 70,000 clones, around 82% found once. The TCR sequence derives from a human donor in a cohort sampled during active COVID-19. Sequenced sample: peripheral blood.

The CDR3 protein is CASSLAPSGSSQETQYF. The CDR3 DNA is TGCGCCAGCAGCTTGGCCCCTAGCGGGAGTTCCCAAGAGACCCAGTACTTC. V usage is TRBV5-1 and J usage is TRBJ2-5; TRBD2 matches 10 bases. CDR3 length: 17 amino acids. Germline values: CDR1 SGHRS, CDR2 YFSETQ. V was pared by 0 bases and J by 1 base, with 6 bases of the junction left unmatched.